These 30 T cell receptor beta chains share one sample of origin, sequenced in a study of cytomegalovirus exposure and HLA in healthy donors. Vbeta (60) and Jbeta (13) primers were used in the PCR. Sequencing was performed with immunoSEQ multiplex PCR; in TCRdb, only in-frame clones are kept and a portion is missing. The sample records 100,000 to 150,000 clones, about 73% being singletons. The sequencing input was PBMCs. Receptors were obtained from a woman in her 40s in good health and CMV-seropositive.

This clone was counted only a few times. CDR3 DNA sequence: TGTGCCAGCAGCTTAGTGAGTAACACTGAAGCTTTCTTT. Its protein product is CASSLVSNTEAFF. V usage is TRBV11-3 and J usage is TRBJ1-1; D uncertain. The CDR3 length is 13 residues. V lost 1 base and J lost 2, with 5 bases in between. Germline V gene sequence: CDR1 SGHNT, CDR2 YENEEA. Supplemented by reference TRBV11-3 and TRBJ1-1, the full variable domain reads EAGVVQSPRYKIIEKKQPVAFWCNPISGHNTLYWYLQNLGQGPELLIRYENEEAVDDSQLPKDRFSAERLKGVDSTLKIQPAELGDSAVYLCASSLVSNTEAFFGQGTRLTVV.

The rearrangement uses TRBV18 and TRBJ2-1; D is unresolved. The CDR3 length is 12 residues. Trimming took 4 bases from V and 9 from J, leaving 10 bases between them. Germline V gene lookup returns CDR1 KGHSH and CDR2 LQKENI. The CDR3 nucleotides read TGTGCCAGCTCACAAGGTTCGGGTGAGCAGTTCTTC. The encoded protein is CASSQGSGEQFF.

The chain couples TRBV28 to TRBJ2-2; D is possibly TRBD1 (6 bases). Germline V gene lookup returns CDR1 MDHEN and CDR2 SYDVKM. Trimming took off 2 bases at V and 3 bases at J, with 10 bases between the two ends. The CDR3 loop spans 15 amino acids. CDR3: CASSLTGHYTGELFF. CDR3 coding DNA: TGTGCCAGCAGTTTAACGGGACACTACACCGGGGAGCTGTTTTTT.

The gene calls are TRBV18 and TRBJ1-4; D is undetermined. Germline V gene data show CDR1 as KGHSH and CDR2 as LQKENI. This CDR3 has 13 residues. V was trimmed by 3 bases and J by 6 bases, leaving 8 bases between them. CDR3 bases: TGTGCCAGCTCACCTCAGAGGGATGAAAAACTGTTTTTT. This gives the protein CASSPQRDEKLFF.

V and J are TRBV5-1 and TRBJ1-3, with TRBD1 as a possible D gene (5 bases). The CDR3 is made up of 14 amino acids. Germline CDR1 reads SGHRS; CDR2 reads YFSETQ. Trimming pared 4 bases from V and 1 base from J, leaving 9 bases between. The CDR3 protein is CASSPGGSGNTIYF. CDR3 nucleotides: TGCGCCAGCAGCCCGGGGGGTTCTGGAAACACCATATATTTT.

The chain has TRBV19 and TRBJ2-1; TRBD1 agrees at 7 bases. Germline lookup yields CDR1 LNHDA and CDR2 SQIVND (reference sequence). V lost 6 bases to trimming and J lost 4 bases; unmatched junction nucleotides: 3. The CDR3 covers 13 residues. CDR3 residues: CASRTGQYNEQFF. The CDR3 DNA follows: TGTGCCAGTAGGACGGGACAGTACAATGAGCAGTTCTTC. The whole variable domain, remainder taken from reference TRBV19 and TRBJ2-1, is DGGITQSPKYLFRKEGQNVTLSCEQNLNHDAMYWYRQDPGQGLRLIYYSQIVNDFQKGDIAEGYSVSREKKESFPLTVTSAQKNPTAFYLCASRTGQYNEQFFGPGTRLTVL.

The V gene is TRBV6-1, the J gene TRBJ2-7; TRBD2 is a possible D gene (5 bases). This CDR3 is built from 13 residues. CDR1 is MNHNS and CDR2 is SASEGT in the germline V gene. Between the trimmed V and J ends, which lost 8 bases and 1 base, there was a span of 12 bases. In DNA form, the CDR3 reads TGTGCCAGCCTTTCCGGGGATTCCTACGAGCAGTACTTC. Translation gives CASLSGDSYEQYF.

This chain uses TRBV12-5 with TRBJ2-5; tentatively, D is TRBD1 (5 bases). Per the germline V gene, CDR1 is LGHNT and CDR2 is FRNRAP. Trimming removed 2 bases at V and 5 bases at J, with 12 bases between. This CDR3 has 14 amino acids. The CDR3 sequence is CASGLSGMVETQYF. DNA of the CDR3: TGTGCTAGTGGTTTGTCAGGGATGGTCGAGACCCAGTACTTC. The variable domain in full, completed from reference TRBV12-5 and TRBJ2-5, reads DARVTQTPRHKVTEMGQEVTMRCQPILGHNTVFWYRQTMMQGLELLAYFRNRAPLDDSGMPKDRFSAEMPDATLATLKIQPSEPRDSAVYFCASGLSGMVETQYFGPGTRLLVL.

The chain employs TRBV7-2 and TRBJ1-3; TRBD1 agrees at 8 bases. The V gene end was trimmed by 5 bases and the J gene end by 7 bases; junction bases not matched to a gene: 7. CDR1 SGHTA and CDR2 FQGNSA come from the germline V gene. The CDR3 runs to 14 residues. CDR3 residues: CASSQPQGANTIYF. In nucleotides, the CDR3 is TGTGCCAGCAGCCAACCTCAGGGGGCGAACACCATATATTTT.

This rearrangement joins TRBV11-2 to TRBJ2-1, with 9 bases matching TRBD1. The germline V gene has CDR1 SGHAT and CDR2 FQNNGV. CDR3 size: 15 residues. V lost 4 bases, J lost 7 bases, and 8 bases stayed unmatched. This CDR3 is CASSWGPDRGNEQFF. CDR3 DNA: TGTGCCAGCAGCTGGGGCCCGGACAGGGGAAATGAGCAGTTCTTC.

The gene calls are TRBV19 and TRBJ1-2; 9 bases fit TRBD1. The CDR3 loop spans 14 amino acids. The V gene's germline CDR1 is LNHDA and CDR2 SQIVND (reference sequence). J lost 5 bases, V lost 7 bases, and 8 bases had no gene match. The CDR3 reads CASKPGTGIYGYTF. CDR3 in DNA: TGTGCCAGTAAACCCGGGACAGGGATTTATGGCTACACCTTC.

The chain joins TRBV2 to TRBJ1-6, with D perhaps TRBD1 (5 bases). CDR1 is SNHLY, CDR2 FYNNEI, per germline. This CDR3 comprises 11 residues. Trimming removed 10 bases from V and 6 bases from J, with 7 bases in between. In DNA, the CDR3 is TGTGCCAACGGGGGTAATTCACCCCTCCACTTT. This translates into CANGGNSPLHF.

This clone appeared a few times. DNA of the CDR3: TGTGCCAGCAGTCGGGACAGGGCGTACCAAGAGACCCAGTACTTC. Protein: CASSRDRAYQETQYF. The chain recombines TRBV27 with TRBJ2-5; 9 nucleotides align to TRBD1. CDR1 is MNHEY and CDR2 is SMNVEV in the germline V gene (reference sequence). This CDR3 has 15 residues. V lost 5 bases and J lost 0; bases outside the gene matches: 4.

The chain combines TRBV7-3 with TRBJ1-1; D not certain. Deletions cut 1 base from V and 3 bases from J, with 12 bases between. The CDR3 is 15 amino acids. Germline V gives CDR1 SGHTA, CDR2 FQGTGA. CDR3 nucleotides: TGTGCCAGCAGCTTAATGACGGTGAGCGACACTGAAGCTTTCTTT. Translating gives CASSLMTVSDTEAFF.

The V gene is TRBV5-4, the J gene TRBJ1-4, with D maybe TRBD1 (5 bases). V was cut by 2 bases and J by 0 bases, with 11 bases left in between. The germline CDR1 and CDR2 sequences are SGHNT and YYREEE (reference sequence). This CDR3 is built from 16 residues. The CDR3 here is CASSFDSGATNEKLFF. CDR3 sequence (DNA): TGTGCCAGCAGCTTTGACAGTGGCGCAACTAATGAAAAACTGTTTTTT.

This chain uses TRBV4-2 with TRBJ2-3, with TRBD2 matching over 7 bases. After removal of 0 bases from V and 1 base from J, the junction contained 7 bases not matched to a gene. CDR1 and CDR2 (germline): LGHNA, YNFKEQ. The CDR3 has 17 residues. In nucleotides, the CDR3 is TGTGCCAGCAGCCAAGAACTGGCGGGGGATCGCACAGATACGCAGTATTTT. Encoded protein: CASSQELAGDRTDTQYF.

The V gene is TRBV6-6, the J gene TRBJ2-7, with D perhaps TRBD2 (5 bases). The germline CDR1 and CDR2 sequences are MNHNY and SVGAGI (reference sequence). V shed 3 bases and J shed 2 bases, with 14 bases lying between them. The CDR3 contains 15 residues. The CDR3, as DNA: TGTGCCAGCAGTTATTCCGAGGGCGGAACCTACGAGCAGTACTTC. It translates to CASSYSEGGTYEQYF.

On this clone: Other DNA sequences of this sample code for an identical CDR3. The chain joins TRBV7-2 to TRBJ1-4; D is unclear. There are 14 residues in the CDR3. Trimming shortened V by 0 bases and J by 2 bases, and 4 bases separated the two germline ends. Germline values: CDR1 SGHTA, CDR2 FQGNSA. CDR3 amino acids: CASSLAGTNEKLFF. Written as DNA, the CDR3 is TGTGCCAGCAGCTTAGCCGGGACTAATGAAAAACTGTTTTTT.

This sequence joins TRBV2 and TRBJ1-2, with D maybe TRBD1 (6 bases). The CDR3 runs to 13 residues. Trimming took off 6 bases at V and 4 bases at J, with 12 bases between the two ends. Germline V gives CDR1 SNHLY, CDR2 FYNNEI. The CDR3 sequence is CASSQQGPYGYTF. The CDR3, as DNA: TGTGCCAGCAGCCAACAGGGCCCCTATGGCTACACCTTC.

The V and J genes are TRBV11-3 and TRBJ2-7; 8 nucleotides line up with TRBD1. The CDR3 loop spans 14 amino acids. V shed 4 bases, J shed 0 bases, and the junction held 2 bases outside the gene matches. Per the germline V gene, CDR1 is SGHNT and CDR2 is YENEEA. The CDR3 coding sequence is TGTGCCAGCAGCTACGGACAGGGCTCCTACGAGCAGTACTTC. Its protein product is CASSYGQGSYEQYF. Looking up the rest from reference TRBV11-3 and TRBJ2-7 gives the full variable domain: EAGVVQSPRYKIIEKKQPVAFWCNPISGHNTLYWYLQNLGQGPELLIRYENEEAVDDSQLPKDRFSAERLKGVDSTLKIQPAELGDSAVYLCASSYGQGSYEQYFGPGTRLTVT.

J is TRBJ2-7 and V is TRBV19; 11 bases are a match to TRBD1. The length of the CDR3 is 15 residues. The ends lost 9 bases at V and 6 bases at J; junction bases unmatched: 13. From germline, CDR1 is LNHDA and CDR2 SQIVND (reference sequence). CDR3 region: CASQTRTGGLSEQYF. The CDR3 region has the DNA TGTGCCAGCCAAACCCGGACAGGGGGCTTGAGCGAGCAGTACTTC.

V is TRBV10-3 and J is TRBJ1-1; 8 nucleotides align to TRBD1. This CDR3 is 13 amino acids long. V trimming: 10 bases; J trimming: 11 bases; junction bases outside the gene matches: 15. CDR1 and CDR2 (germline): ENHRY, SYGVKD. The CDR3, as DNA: TGTGCCACCCAGACAGGGGCTAGGGGGGATGCTTTCTTT. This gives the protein CATQTGARGDAFF.

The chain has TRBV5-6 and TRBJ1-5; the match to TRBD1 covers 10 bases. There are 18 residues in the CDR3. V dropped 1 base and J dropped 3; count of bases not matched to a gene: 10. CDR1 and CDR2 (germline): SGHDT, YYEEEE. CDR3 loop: CASSLSTSGQGPNQPQHF. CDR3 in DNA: TGTGCCAGCAGCTTGTCCACATCGGGACAGGGGCCCAATCAGCCCCAGCATTTT.

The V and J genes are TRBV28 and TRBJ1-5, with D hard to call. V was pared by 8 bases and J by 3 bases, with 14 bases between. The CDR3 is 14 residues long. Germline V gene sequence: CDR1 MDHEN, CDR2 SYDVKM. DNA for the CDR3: TGTGCCAGCGGCCCCGGGGTGACCAATCAGCCCCAGCATTTT. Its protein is CASGPGVTNQPQHF.

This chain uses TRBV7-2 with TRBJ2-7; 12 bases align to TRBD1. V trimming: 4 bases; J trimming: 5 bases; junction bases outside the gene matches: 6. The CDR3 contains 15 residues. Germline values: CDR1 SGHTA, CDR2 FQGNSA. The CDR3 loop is CASSSVGTGGNEQYF. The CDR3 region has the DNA TGTGCCAGCAGCTCGGTCGGGACAGGGGGCAACGAGCAGTACTTC.

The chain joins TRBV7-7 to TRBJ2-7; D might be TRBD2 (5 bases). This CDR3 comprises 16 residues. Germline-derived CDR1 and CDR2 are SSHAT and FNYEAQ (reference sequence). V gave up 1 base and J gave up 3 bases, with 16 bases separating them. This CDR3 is CASSLGARLFHYEQYF. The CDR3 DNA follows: TGTGCCAGCAGCTTAGGCGCCCGACTATTCCACTACGAGCAGTACTTC.

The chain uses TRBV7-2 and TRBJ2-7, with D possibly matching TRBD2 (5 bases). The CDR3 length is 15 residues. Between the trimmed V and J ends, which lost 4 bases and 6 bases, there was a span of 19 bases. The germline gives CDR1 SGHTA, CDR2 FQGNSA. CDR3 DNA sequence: TGTGCCAGCAGCTCTTCTCTAGCTTTAACTACCGAGCAGTACTTC. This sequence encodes CASSSSLALTTEQYF.

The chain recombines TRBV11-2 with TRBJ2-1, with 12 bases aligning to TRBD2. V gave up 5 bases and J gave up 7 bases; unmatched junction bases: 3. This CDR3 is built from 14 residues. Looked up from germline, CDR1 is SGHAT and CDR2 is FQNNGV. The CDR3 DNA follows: TGTGCCAGCAGCCCGCTAGCGGGAGGGAATGAGCAGTTCTTC. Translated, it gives CASSPLAGGNEQFF.

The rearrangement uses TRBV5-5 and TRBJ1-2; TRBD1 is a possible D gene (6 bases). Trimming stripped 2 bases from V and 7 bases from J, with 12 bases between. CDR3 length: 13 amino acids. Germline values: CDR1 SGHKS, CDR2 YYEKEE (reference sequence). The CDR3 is CASSFRDNRGYTF. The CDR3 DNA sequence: TGTGCCAGCAGCTTCCGGGACAACCGTGGCTACACCTTC.

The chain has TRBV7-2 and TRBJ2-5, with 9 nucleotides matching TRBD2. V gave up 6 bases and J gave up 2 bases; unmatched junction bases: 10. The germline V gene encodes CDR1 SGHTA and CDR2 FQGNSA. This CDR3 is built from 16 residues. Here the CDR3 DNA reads TGTGCCAGCAGTTCATCCGGTACTAGCGGGCAAGAGACCCAGTACTTC. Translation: CASSSSGTSGQETQYF.